The rows below give T cell receptor beta chains drawn from one sample of a study of glioma-infiltrating T cells. Using its own MiXCR run on the multiplex PCR reads, TCRdb lists one record per CDR3 protein. The sample consists of about 410,000 distinct CDR3 sequences, 41% of them appearing once. Sequencing was carried out using glioma tissue, nonneoplastic brain tissue, or PBMCs (not recorded which). Receptors originate from a human donor with low-grade glioma or glioblastoma, undergoing nonglioma brain surgery, or in good health (not recorded which). CDR3s include the opening cysteine and the closing phenylalanine or tryptophan. The order of the fields is D gene, clone size, J gene, V gene, CDR3 protein, CDR3 DNA. The D gene is left open where the match is weak. Some rows mark clone size as missing; the rest say once, few, many or name a class of expanded clone.

>TRBD2|few|TRBJ2-3|TRBV28
CASSPGLAGVGFYTDTQYF
TGTGCCAGCAGTCCGGGACTAGCGGGAGTGGGGTTTTATACAGATACGCAGTATTTT
>-|-|TRBJ1-2|TRBV2
CASSEQGVIDGYTF
TGTGCCAGCAGTGAGCAAGGGGTGATCGATGGCTACACCTTC
>-|-|TRBJ1-2|TRBV4-1
CASSQTAGGYTF
TGCGCCAGCAGCCAGACTGCAGGAGGCTACACCTTC
>TRBD1|many|TRBJ2-3|TRBV6-2/TRBV6-3
CASSYRTGPGDTQYF
TGTGCCAGCAGTTACAGGACAGGTCCCGGAGATACGCAGTATTTT
>TRBD2|-|TRBJ2-1|TRBV5-4
CASRISGSGGEQFF
TGTGCCAGCAGGATTAGCGGGAGTGGTGGTGAGCAGTTCTTC
>-|few|TRBJ2-5|TRBV14
CASSQVGQTRETQYF
TGTGCCAGCAGCCAAGTTGGACAGACACGAGAGACCCAGTACTTC
>TRBD1|once|TRBJ2-1|TRBV7-6
CASSSRTGTYNEQFF
TGTGCCAGCAGCTCGAGGACAGGAACCTACAATGAGCAGTTCTTC
>-|many|TRBJ1-1|TRBV25-1
CASSDGGNTEAFF
TGTGCCAGCAGTGACGGGGGGAACACTGAAGCTTTCTTT
>-|many|TRBJ2-7|TRBV6-2/TRBV6-3
CASSYGSTYEQYF
TGTGCCAGCAGTTACGGCAGCACCTACGAGCAGTACTTC
>TRBD1|-|TRBJ2-1|TRBV20-1
CSAPDRDSYNEQFF
TGCAGTGCCCCCGACAGGGACTCCTACAATGAGCAGTTCTTC
>-|-|TRBJ1-1|TRBV29-1
CSVEGDTEAFF
TGCAGCGTTGAAGGGGACACTGAAGCTTTCTTT
>-|many|TRBJ2-5|TRBV20-1
CSARAPGAGQETQYF
TGCAGTGCTAGAGCTCCCGGGGCCGGCCAGGAGACCCAGTACTTC